This TCR beta chain is drawn from a study of T-cell reconstitution after alpha-beta-depleted transplantation in children. The V gene lost 6 bases and the J gene lost 7 bases, with 10 bases spanning the gap. In germline, CDR1 is DFQATT, CDR2 SNEGSKA (reference sequence). The CDR3 covers 11 residues. Unique molecular identifiers were built into the TCRbeta library. Via MiXCR, TCRdb re-called the PCR reads, giving one row per CDR3 protein. The sample records hundreds of thousands of distinct CDR3 sequences, around 13% being singletons. This clonotype was seen ten or more times. The sequence derives from a girl aged 2 to 9 with congenital amegakaryocytic thrombocytopenia, due to receive a stem cell transplant. The sample consisted of PBMCs, taken before TCRalphabeta/CD19-depleted stem cell transplant. V and J are TRBV20-1 and TRBJ2-1; D not certain. This CDR3 reads CSAQVGNEQFF. CDR3 bases: TGCAGTGCCCAGGTGGGAAATGAGCAGTTCTTC.